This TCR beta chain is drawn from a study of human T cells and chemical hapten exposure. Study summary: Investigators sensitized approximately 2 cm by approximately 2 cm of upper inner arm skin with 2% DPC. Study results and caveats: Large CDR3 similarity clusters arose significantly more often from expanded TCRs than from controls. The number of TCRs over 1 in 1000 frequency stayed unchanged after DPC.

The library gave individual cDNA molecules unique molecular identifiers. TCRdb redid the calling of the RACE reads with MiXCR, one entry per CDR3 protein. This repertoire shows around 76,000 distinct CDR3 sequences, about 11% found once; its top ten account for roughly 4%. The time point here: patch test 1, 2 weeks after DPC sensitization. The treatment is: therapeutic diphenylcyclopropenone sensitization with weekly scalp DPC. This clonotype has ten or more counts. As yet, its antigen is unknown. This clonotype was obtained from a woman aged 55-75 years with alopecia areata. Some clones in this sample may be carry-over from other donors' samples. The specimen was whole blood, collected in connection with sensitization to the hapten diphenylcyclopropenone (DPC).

The CDR3 region has the DNA TGTGCCAGCAGTGAGTTGGGGGCTCTGGGATACAATGAGCAGTTCTTC. It yields the protein CASSELGALGYNEQFF. The chain carries TRBV6-4 and TRBJ2-1; a possible D gene is TRBD1 (6 bases). Per the germline V gene, CDR1 is MRHNA and CDR2 is SNTAGT. The V end was cut by 3 bases, the J end by 4 bases, with 16 bases between. This CDR3 has 16 residues.